Reported below is one T cell receptor beta chain. These data come from a study of CD8+ T cells in alopecia areata. The CDR3 spans 15 residues. The V gene lost 7 bases and the J gene lost 0 bases, with 16 bases spanning the gap. Per the germline V gene, CDR1 is SEHNR and CDR2 is FQNEAQ (reference sequence). The authors extracted RNA and reverse transcribed it into cDNA as the sequencing template. Measured with immunoSEQ multiplex PCR; TCRdb has only the in-frame clones, and not every one. Among approximately 89,000 clones listed, 51% were seen once. What was sequenced was NKG2D-high CD8+ T cells sorted from blood. The chain has TRBV7-9 and TRBJ2-7; D tentatively reads TRBD1 or TRBD2 (5 bases each). The sequence derives from a human donor with alopecia areata. For the CDR3, the DNA is TGTGCCAGCACCGGGGCAGGGCCCACCTCCTACGAGCAGTACTTC. Protein sequence: CASTGAGPTSYEQYF.